This T cell receptor (beta chain) was identified during a study of blood T cell repertoires in COVID-19. On the study more broadly: The United States, Italy and Spain provided the acute and convalescent COVID-19 samples. PBMCs, B-cell-depleted T cells, or T cells were the source of the cDNA or gDNA that made up the material.

Sequencing used immunoSEQ multiplex PCR; TCRdb keeps in-frame clones, though not all of them. The data hold some 200,000 clones, with more than 75% observed a single time. CDR1 and CDR2 from the germline V gene are KGHSH and LQKENI. The CDR3 runs to 14 residues. Trimming took off 5 bases at V and 1 base at J, with 11 bases between the two ends. This receptor was taken from a woman aged 45-59 years with active or convalescent COVID-19. V gene TRBV18 combines with J gene TRBJ1-1, with D possibly being TRBD1 (6 bases). Sequencing was carried out using peripheral blood. CDR3 protein: CASSRTARNTEAFF. In DNA, the CDR3 is TGTGCCAGCTCAAGGACAGCTAGGAACACTGAAGCTTTCTTT.